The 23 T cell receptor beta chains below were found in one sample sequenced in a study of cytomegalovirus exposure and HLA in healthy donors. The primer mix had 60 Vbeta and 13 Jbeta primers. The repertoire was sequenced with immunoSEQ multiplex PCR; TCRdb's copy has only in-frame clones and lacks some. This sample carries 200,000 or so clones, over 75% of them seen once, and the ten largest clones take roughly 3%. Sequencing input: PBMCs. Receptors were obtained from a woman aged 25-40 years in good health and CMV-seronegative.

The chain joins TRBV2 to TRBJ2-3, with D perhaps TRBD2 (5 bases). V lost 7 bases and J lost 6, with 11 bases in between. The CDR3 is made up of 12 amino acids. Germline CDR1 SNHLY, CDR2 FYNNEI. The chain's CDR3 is CASTLALDTQYF. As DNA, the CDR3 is TGTGCCAGCACCTTAGCGTTGGATACGCAGTATTTT.

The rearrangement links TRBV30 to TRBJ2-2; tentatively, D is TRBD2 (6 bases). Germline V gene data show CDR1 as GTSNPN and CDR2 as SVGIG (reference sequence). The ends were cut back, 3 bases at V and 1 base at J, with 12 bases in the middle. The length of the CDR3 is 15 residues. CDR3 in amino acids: CAWRRGLLNTGELFF. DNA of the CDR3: TGTGCCTGGAGGCGGGGACTCCTGAACACCGGGGAGCTGTTTTTT.

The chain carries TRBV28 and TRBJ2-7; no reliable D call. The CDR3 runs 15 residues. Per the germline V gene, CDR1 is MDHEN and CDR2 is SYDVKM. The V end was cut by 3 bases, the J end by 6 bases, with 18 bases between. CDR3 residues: CASSLVSDHSVEQYF. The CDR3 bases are TGTGCCAGCAGTTTGGTAAGCGACCACTCAGTCGAGCAGTACTTC.

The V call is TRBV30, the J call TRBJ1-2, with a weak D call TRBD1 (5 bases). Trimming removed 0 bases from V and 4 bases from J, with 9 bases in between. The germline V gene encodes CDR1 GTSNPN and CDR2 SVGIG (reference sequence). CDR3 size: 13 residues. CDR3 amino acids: CAWSVRRGYGYTF. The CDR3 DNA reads TGTGCCTGGAGTGTAAGGAGGGGCTATGGCTACACCTTC.

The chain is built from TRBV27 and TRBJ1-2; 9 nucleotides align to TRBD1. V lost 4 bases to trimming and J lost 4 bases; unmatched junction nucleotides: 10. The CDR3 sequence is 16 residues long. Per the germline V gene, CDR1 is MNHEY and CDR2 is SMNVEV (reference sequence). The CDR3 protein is CASSSPSDRGGYGYTF. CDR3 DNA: TGTGCCAGCAGTTCCCCCTCGGACAGGGGCGGCTATGGCTACACCTTC.

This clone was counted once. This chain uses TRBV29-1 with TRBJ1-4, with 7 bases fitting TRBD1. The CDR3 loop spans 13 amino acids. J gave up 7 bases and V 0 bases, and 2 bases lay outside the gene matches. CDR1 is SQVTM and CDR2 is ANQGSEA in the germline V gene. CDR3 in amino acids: CSVEEGQPEKLFF. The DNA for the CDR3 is TGCAGCGTTGAAGAGGGACAGCCTGAAAAACTGTTTTTT.

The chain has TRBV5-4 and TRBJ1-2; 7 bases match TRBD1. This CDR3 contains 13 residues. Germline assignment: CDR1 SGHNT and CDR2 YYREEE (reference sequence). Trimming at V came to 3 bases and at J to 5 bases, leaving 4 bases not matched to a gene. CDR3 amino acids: CASSSGTVYGYTF. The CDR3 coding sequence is TGTGCCAGCAGCTCCGGGACAGTGTATGGCTACACCTTC.

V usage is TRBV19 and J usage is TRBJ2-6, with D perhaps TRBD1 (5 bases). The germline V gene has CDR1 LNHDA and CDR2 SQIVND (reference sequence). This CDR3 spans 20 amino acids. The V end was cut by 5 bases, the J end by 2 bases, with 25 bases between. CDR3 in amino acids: CASSPQTARFKETGANVLTF. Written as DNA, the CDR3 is TGTGCCAGTAGTCCTCAGACAGCCCGTTTTAAGGAGACTGGGGCCAACGTCCTGACTTTC.

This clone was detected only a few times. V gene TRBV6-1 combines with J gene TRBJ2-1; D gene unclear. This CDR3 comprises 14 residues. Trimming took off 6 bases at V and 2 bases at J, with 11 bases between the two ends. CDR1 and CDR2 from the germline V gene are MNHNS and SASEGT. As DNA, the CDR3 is TGTGCCAGCAGGCCGAGATTCACCTACAATGAGCAGTTCTTC. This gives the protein CASRPRFTYNEQFF.

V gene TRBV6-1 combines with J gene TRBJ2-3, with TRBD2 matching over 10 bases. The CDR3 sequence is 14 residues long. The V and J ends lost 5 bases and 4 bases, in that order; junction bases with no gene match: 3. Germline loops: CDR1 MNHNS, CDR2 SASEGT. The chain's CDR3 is CASSRGLAPDTQYF. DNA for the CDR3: TGTGCCAGCAGTAGGGGACTAGCGCCAGATACGCAGTATTTT.

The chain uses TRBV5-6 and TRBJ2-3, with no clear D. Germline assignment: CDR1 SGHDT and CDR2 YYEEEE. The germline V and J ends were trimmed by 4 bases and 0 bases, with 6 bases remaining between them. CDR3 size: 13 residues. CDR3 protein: CASSIQSTDTQYF. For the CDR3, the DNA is TGTGCCAGCAGCATCCAAAGCACAGATACGCAGTATTTT. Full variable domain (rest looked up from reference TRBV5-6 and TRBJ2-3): DAGVTQSPTHLIKTRGQQVTLRCSPKSGHDTVSWYQQALGQGPQFIFQYYEEEERQRGNFPDRFSGHQFPNYSSELNVNALLLGDSALYLCASSIQSTDTQYFGPGTRLTVL.

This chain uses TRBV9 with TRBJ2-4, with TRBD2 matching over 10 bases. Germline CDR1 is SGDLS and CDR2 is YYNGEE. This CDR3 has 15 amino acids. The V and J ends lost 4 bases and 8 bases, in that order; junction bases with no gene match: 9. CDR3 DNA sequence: TGTGCCAGCAGCCCCCAGCGGGGGGGCCGAGACATTCAGTACTTC. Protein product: CASSPQRGGRDIQYF.

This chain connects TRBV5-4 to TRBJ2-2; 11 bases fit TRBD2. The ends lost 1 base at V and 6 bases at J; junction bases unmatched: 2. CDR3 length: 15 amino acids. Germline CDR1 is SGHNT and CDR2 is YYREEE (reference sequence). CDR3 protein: CASSLRLAGPGELFF. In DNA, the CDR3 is TGTGCCAGCAGCTTGAGACTAGCGGGGCCCGGGGAGCTGTTTTTT.

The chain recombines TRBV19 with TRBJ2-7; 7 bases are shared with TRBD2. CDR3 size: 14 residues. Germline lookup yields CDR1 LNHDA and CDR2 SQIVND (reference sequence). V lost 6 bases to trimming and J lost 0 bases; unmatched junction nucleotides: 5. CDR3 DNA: TGTGCCAGTAGAACTAGCGCGAGCTCCTACGAGCAGTACTTC. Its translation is CASRTSASSYEQYF.

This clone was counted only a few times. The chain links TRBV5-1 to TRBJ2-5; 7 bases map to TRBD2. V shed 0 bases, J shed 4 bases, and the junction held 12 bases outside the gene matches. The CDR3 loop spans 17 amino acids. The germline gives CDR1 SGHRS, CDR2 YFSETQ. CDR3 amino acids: CASSLGGSGGGGETQYF. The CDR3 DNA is TGCGCCAGCAGCTTGGGGGGATCGGGAGGTGGCGGAGAGACCCAGTACTTC.

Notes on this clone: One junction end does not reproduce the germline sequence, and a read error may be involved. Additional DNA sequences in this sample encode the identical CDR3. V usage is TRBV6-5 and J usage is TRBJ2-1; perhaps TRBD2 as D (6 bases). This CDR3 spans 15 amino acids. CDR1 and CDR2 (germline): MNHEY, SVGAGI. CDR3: CASSYSGSSYNEQFF. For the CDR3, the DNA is TGTGCCAGCAGTTATAGCGGTAGCTCCTACAACGAGCAGTTCTTC.

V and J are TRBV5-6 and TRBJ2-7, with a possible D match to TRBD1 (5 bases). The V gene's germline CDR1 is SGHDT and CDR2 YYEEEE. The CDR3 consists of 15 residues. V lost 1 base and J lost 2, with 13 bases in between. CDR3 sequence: CASSLRGRLTYEQYF. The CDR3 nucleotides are TGTGCCAGCAGCTTGAGGGGCAGACTGACCTACGAGCAGTACTTC.

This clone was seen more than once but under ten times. The CDR3 loop reads CASSDGTGSADTGELFF. In DNA, the CDR3 is TGCGCCAGCAGTGACGGAACAGGGTCCGCCGACACCGGGGAGCTGTTTTTT. The chain links TRBV10-1 to TRBJ2-2, with D possibly TRBD1 on 6 matching bases. This CDR3 is built from 17 residues. The germline CDR1 and CDR2 sequences are WNHNN and SYGVQD (reference sequence). V lost 3 bases and J lost 3, with 17 bases in between.

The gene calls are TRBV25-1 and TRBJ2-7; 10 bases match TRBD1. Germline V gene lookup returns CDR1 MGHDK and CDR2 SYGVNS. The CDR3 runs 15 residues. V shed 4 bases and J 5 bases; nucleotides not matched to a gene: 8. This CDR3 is CASSGSGTGAHEQYF. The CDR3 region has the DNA TGTGCCAGCAGTGGTTCCGGGACAGGGGCCCACGAGCAGTACTTC.

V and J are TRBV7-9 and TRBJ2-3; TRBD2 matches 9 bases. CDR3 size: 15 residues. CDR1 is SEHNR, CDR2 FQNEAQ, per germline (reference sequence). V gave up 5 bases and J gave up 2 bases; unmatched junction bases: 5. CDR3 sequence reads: CASSPTSGLTDTQYF. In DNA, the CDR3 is TGTGCCAGCAGCCCGACTAGCGGCCTCACAGATACGCAGTATTTT.

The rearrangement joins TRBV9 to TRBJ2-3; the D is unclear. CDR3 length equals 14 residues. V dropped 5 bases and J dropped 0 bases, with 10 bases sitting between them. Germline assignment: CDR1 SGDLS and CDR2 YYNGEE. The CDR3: CASSLSSSTDTQYF. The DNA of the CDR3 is TGTGCCAGCAGTTTATCTTCCAGCACAGATACGCAGTATTTT.

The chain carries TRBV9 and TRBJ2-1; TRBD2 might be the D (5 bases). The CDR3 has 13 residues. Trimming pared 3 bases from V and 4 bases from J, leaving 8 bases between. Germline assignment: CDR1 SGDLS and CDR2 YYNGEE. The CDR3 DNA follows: TGTGCCAGCAGCGGGACTGGTTACAATGAGCAGTTCTTC. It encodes CASSGTGYNEQFF.

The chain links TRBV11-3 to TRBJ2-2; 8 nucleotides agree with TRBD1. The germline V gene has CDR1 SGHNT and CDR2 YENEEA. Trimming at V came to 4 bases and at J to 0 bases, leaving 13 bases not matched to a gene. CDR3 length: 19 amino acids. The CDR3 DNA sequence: TGTGCCAGCAGCTCTCGAAAGGGACAGGCCGGGACGAACACCGGGGAGCTGTTTTTT. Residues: CASSSRKGQAGTNTGELFF.